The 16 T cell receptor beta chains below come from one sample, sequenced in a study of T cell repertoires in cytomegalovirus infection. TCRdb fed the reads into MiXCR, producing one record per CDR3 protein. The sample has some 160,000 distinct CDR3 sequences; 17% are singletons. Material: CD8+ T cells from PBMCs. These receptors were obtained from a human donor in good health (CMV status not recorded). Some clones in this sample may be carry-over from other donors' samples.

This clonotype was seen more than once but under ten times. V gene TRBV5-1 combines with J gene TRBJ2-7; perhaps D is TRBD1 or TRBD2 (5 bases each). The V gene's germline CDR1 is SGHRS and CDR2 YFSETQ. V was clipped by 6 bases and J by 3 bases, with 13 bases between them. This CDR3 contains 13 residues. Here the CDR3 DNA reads TGCGCCAGCACTGACGGGACGGACTACGAGCAGTACTTC. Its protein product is CASTDGTDYEQYF.

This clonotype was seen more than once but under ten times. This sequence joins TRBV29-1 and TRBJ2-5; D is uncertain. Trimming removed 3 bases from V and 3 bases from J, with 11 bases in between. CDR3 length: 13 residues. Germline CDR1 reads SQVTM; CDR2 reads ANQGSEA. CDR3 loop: CSVDGGVEETQYF. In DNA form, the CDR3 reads TGCAGCGTTGACGGTGGGGTTGAAGAGACCCAGTACTTC.

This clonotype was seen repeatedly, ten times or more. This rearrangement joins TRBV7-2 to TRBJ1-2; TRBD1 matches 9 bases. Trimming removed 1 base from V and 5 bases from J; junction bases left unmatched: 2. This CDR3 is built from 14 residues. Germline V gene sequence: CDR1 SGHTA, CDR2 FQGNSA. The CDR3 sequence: CASSLGQGGYGYTF. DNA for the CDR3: TGTGCCAGCAGCTTAGGACAGGGGGGGTATGGCTACACCTTC.

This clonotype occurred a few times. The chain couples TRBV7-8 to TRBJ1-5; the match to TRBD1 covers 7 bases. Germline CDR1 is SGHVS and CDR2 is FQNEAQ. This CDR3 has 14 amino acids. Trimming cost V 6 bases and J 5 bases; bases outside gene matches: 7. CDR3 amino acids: CASSQGGKYQPQHF. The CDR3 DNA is TGTGCCAGCAGTCAGGGGGGCAAGTATCAGCCCCAGCATTTT.

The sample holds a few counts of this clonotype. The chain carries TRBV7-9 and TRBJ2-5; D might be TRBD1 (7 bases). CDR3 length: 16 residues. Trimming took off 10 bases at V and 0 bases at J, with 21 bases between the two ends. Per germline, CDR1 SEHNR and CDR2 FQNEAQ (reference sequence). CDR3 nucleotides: TGTGCCACCACCGACACCAGGGGGGCTTACCAAGAGACCCAGTACTTC. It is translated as CATTDTRGAYQETQYF. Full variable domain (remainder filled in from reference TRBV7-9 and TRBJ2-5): DTGVSQNPRHKITKRGQNVTFRCDPISEHNRLYWYRQTLGQGPEFLTYFQNEAQLEKSRLLSDRFSAERPKGSFSTLEIQRTEQGDSAMYLCATTDTRGAYQETQYFGPGTRLLVL.

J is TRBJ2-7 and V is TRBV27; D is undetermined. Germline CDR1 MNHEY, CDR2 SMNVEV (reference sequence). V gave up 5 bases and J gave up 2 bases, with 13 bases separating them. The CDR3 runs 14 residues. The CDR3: CASSPFWVTYEQYF. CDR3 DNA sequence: TGTGCCAGCAGTCCCTTTTGGGTAACCTACGAGCAGTACTTC.

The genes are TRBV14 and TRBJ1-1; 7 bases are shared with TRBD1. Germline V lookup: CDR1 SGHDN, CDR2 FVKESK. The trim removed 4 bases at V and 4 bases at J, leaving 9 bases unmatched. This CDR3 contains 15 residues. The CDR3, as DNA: TGTGCCAGCAGCCCGTACAGGGGCGGAGGCACTGAAGCTTTCTTT. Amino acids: CASSPYRGGGTEAFF.

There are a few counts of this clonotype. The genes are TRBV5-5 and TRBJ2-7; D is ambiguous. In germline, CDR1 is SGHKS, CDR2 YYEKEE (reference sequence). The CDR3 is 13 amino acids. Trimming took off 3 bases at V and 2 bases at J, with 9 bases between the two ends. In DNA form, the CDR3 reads TGTGCCAGCAGCTGGGTGGGAACCTACGAGCAGTACTTC. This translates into CASSWVGTYEQYF.

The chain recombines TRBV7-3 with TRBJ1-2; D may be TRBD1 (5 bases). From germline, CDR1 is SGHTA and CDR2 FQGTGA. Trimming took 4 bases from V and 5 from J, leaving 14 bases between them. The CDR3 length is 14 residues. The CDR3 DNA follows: TGTGCCAGCAGCTCCGGGACCCACCCATATGGCTACACCTTC. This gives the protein CASSSGTHPYGYTF.

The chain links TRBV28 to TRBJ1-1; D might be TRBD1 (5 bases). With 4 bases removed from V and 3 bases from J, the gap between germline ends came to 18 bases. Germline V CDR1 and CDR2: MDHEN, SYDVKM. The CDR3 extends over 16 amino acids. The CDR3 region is CASSSLSSGIDTEAFF. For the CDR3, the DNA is TGTGCCAGCAGTTCACTCTCTTCAGGGATCGACACTGAAGCTTTCTTT.

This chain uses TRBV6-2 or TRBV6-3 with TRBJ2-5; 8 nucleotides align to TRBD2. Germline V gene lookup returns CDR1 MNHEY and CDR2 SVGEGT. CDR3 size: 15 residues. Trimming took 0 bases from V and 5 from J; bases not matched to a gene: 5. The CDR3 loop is CASSYSWTSRETQYF. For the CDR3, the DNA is TGTGCCAGCAGTTACTCTTGGACTAGCAGGGAGACCCAGTACTTC.

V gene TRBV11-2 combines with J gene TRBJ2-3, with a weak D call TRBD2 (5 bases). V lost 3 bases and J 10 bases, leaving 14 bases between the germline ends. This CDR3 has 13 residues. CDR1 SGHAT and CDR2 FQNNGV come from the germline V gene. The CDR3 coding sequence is TGTGCCAGCAGCTTCAATCACCTGGAGGCGCAGTATTTT. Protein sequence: CASSFNHLEAQYF.

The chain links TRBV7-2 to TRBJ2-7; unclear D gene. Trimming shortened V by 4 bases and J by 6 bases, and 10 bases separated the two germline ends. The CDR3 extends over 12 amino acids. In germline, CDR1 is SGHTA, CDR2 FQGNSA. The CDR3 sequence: CASSYPRREQYF. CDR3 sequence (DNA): TGTGCCAGCAGCTACCCCCGCCGCGAGCAGTACTTC.

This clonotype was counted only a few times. The CDR3 here is CASSIVGQDYNEQFF. The CDR3 nucleotides read TGTGCCAGTAGTATAGTCGGACAGGACTACAATGAGCAGTTCTTC. The V gene is TRBV19, the J gene TRBJ2-1, with TRBD1 matching over 7 bases. CDR1 LNHDA and CDR2 SQIVND come from the germline V gene (reference sequence). The length of the CDR3 is 15 residues. V was pared by 1 base and J by 3 bases, with 3 bases of the junction left unmatched.

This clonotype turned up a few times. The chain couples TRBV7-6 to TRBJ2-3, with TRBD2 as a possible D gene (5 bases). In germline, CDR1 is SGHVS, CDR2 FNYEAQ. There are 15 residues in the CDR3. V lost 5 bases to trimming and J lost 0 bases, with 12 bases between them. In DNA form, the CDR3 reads TGTGCCAGCAGCCGGACTCGCGGTAGCACAGATACGCAGTATTTT. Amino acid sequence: CASSRTRGSTDTQYF. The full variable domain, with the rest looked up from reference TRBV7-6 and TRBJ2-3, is GAGVSQSPRYKVTKRGQDVALRCDPISGHVSLYWYRQALGQGPEFLTYFNYEAQQDKSGLPNDRFSAERPEGSISTLTIQRTEQRDSAMYRCASSRTRGSTDTQYFGPGTRLTVL.

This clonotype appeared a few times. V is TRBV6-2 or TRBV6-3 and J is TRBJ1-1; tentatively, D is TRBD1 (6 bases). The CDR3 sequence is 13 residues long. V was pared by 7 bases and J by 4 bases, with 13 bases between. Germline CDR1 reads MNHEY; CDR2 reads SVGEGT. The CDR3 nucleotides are TGTGCCAGCATCCCTTCGGGGGCCACTGAAGCTTTCTTT. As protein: CASIPSGATEAFF.